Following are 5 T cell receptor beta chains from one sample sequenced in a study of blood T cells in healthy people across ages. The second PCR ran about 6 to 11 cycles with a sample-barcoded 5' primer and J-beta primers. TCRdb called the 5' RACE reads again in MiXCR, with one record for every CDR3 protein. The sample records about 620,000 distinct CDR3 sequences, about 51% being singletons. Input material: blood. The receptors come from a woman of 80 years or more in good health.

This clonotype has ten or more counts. CDR3: CASSFSRYGYTF. The CDR3, as DNA: TGTGCCAGCAGTTTCTCCCGATATGGCTACACCTTC. This chain links TRBV12-3 or TRBV12-4 with TRBJ1-2; D unresolved. The CDR3 is 12 residues long. V lost 3 bases to trimming and J lost 5 bases, with 7 bases between them.

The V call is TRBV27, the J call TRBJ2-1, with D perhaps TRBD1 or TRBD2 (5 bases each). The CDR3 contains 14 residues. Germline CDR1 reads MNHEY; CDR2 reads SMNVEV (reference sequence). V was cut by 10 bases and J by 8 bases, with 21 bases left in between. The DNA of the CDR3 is TGTGCCACCGGGGACCCCCAAGGGCTCGATGAGCAGTTCTTC. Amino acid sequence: CATGDPQGLDEQFF.

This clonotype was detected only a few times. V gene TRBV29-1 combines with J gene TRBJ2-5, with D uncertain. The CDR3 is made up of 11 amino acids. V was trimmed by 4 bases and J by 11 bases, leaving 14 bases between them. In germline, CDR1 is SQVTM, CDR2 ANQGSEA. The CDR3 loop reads CSVGERNEQYF. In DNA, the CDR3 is TGCAGCGTTGGTGAGCGCAATGAGCAGTACTTC.

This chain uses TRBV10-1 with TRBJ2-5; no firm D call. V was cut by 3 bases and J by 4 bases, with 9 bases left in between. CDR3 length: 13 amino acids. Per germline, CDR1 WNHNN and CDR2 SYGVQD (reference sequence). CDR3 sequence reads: CASSERVRETQYF. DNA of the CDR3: TGCGCCAGCAGTGAAAGAGTCCGAGAGACCCAGTACTTC.

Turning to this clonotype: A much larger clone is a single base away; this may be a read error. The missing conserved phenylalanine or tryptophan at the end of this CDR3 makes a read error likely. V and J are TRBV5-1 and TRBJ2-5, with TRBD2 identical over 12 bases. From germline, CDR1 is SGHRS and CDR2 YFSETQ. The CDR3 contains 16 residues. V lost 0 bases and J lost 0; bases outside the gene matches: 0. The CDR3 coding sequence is TGCGCCAGCAGCTTGGGACTAGCGGGAGACCAAGAGACCCAGTACCTC. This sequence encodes CASSLGLAGDQETQYL.